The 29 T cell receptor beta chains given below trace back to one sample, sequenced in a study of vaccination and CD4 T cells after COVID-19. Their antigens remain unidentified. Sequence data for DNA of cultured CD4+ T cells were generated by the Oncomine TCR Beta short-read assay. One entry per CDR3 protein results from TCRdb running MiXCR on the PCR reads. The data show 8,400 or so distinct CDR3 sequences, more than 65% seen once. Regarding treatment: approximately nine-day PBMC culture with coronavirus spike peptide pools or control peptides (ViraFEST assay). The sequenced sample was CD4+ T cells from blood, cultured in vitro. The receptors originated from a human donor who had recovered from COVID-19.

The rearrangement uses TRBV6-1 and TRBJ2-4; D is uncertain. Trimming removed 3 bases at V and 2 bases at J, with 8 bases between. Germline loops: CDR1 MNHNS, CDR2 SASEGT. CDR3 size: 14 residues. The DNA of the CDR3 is TGTGCCAGCAGTGATGCGGCCTCCAAAAACATTCAGTACTTC. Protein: CASSDAASKNIQYF.

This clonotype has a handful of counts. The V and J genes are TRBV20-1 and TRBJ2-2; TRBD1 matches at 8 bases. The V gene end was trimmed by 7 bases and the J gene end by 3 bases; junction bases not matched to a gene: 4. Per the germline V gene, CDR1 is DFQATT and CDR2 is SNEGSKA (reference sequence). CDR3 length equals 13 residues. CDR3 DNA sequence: TGCAGTGGGGCAGGGGGCTACACCGGGGAGCTGTTTTTT. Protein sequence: CSGAGGYTGELFF.

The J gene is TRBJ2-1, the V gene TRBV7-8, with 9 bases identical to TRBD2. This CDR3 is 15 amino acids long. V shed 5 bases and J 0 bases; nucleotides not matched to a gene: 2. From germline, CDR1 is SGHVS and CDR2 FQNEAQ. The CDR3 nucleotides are TGTGCCAGCAGCCTTAGCGGGAGCTCCTACAATGAGCAGTTCTTC. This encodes CASSLSGSSYNEQFF.

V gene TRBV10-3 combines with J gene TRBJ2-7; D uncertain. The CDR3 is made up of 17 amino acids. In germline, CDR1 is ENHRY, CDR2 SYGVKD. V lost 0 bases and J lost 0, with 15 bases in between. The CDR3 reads CAISESLPGSSSYEQYF. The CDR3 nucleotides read TGTGCCATCAGTGAGTCTCTTCCTGGGTCGAGCTCCTACGAGCAGTACTTC.

The CDR3, as DNA: TGTGCCAGCAGTTATCTTAGCAATCAGCCCCAGCATTTT. Amino acids: CASSYLSNQPQHF. The gene calls are TRBV28 and TRBJ1-5; D remains ambiguous. The V gene's germline CDR1 is MDHEN and CDR2 SYDVKM. The ends were cut back, 4 bases at V and 0 bases at J, with 4 bases in the middle. This CDR3 has 13 residues.

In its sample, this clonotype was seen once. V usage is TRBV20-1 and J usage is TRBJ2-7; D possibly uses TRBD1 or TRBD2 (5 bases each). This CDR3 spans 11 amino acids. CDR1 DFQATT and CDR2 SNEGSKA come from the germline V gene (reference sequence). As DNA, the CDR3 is TGCAGCGGGACCCTGAGGGACGAGCAGTACTTC. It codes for CSGTLRDEQYF.

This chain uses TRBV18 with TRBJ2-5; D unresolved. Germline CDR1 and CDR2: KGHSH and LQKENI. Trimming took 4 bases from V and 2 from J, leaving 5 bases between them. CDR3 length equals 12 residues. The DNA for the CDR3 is TGTGCCAGCTCACGGGCACAAGAGACCCAGTACTTC. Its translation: CASSRAQETQYF.

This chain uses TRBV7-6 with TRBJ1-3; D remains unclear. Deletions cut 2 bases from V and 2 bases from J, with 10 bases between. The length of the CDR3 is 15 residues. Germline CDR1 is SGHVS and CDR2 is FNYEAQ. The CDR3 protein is CASSLRQFAGNTIYF. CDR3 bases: TGTGCCAGCAGCTTAAGGCAGTTCGCTGGAAACACCATATATTTT.

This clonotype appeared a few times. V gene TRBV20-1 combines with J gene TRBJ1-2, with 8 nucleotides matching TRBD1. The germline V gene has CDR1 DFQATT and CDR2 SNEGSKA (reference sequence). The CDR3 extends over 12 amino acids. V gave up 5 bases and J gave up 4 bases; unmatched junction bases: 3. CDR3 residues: CSAPDRGYGYTF. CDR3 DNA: TGCAGTGCTCCCGACAGGGGCTATGGCTACACCTTC.

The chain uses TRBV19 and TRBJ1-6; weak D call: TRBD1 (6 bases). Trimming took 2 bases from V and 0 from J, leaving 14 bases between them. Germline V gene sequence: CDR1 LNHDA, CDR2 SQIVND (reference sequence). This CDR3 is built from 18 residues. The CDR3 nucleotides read TGTGCCAGTAGTATATTTGGGGGCCGCCTCTCCTATAATTCACCCCTCCACTTT. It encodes CASSIFGGRLSYNSPLHF.

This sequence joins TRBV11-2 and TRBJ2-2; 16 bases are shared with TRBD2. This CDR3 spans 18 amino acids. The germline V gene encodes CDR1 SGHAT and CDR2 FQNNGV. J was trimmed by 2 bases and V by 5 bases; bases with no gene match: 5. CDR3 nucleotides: TGTGCCAGCAGCCCGGGACTAGCGGGAGGGTACAACACCGGGGAGCTGTTTTTT. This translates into CASSPGLAGGYNTGELFF.

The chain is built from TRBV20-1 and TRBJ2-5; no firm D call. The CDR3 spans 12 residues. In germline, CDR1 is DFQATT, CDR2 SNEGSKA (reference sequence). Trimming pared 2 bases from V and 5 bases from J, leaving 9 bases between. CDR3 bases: TGCAGTGCTAGAAATGGTGGGGAGACCCAGTACTTC. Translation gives CSARNGGETQYF.

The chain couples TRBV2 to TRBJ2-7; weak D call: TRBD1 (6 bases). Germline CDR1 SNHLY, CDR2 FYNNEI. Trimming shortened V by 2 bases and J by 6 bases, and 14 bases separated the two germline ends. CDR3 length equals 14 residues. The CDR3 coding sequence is TGTGCCAGCAGTGAAATTACAGGGAAGGGCGAGCAGTACTTC. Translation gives CASSEITGKGEQYF. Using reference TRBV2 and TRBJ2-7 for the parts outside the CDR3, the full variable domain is EPEVTQTPSHQVTQMGQEVILRCVPISNHLYFYWYRQILGQKVEFLVSFYNNEISEKSEIFDDQFSVERPDGSNFTLKIRSTKLEDSAMYFCASSEITGKGEQYFGPGTRLTVT.

The CDR3 DNA reads as TGTGCCAGTAGTATAGGAGCAGGGACGGGCGGCTACACCTTC. Translating it yields CASSIGAGTGGYTF. The chain is built from TRBV19 and TRBJ1-2; possibly TRBD1 for D (5 bases). The germline V gene encodes CDR1 LNHDA and CDR2 SQIVND (reference sequence). Trimming stripped 1 base from V and 8 bases from J, with 14 bases between. The CDR3 has 14 amino acids.

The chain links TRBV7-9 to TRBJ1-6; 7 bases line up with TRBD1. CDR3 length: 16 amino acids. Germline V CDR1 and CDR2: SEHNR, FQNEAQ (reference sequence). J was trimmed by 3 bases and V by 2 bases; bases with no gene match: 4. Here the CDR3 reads CASSLFGDSYNSPLHF. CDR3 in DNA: TGTGCCAGCAGCTTATTCGGGGACAGCTATAATTCACCCCTCCACTTT.

CDR3 sequence: CASSPKETQYF. The CDR3 DNA follows: TGTGCCAGCAGTCCGAAAGAGACCCAGTACTTC. This rearrangement joins TRBV28 to TRBJ2-5; D is unresolved. The CDR3 is made up of 11 amino acids. Germline V gene sequence: CDR1 MDHEN, CDR2 SYDVKM. Trimming left V 5 bases short and J 3 bases short, with 4 bases between.

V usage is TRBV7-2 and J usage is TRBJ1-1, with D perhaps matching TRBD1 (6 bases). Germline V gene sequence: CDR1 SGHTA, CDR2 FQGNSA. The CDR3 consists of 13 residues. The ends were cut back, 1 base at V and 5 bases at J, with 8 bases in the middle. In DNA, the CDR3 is TGTGCCAGCAGCTTAGAAGGGGGGACTGAAGCTTTCTTT. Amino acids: CASSLEGGTEAFF.

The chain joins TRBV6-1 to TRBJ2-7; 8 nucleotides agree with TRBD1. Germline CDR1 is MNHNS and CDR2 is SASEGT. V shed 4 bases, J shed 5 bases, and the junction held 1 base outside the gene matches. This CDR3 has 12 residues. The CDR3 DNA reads TGTGCCAGCAGTGCGACAGGGGACGAGCAGTACTTC. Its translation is CASSATGDEQYF.

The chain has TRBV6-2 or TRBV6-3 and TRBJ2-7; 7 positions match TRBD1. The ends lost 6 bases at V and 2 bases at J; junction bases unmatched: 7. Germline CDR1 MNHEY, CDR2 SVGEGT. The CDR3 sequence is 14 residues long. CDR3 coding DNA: TGTGCCAGCAGACCTAACGACAGGGCCTACGAGCAGTACTTC. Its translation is CASRPNDRAYEQYF.

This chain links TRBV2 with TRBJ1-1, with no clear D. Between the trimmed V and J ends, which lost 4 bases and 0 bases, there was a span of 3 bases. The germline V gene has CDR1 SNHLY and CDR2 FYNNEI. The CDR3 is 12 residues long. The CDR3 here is CASSVLNTEAFF. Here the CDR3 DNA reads TGTGCCAGCAGTGTCCTGAACACTGAAGCTTTCTTT.

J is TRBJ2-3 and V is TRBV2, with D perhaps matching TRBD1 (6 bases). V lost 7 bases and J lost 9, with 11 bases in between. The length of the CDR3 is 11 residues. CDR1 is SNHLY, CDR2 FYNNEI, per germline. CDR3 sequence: CASKGDMTQYF. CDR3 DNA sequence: TGTGCCAGCAAGGGGGACATGACGCAGTATTTT.

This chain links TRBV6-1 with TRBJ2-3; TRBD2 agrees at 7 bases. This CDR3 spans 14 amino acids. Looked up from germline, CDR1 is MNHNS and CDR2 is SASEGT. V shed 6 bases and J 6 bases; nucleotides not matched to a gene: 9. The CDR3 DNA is TGTGCCAGCAGCCGAACCACTAGCGCCGATACGCAGTATTTT. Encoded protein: CASSRTTSADTQYF.

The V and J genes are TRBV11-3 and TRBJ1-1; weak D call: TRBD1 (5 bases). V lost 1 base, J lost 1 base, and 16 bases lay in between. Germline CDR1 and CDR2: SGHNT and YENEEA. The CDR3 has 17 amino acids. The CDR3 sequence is CASSLGLGVLPNTEAFF. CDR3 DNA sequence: TGTGCCAGCAGCTTAGGGTTGGGGGTCCTCCCGAACACTGAAGCTTTCTTT.

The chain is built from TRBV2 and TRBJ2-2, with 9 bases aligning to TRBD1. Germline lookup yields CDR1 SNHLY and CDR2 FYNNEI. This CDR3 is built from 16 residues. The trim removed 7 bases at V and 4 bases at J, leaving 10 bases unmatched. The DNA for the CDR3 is TGTGCCAGCACGAGGACAGGGGTGGCAGGCACCGGGGAGCTGTTTTTT. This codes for CASTRTGVAGTGELFF.

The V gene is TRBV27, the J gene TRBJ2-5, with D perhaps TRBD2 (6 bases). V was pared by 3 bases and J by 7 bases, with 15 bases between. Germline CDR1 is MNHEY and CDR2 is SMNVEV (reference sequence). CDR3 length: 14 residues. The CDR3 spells CASSFGREAGTQYF. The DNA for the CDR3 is TGTGCCAGCAGTTTCGGCAGGGAGGCGGGGACCCAGTACTTC.

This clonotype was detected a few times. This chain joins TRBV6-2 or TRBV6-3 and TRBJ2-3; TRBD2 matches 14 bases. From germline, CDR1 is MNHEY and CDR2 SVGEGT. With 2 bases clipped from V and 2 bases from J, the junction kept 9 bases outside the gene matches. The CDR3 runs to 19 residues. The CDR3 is CASSYQKRTSGRITDTQYF. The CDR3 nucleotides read TGTGCCAGCAGTTACCAAAAGAGGACTAGCGGGAGGATCACAGATACGCAGTATTTT.

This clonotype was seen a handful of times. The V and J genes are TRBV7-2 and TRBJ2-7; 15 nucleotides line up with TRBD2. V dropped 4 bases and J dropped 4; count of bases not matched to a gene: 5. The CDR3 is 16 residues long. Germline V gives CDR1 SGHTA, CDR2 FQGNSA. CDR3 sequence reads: CASSSWTSGGGYEQYF. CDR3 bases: TGTGCCAGCAGCTCTTGGACTAGCGGGGGGGGTTACGAGCAGTACTTC.

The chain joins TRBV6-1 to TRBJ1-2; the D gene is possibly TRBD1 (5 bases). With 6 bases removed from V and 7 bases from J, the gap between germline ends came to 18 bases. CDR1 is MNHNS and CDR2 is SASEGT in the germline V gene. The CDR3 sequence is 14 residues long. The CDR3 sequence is CASRLGEGSRGYTF. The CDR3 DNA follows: TGTGCCAGCAGGCTAGGGGAGGGGAGTCGTGGCTACACCTTC.

CDR3 nucleotide sequence: TGTGCCAGTAGTCGGACCGTCGGGATGACCCTCAATGAGCAGTTCTTC. Translation: CASSRTVGMTLNEQFF. The chain carries TRBV19 and TRBJ2-1; tentative D call: TRBD2 (5 bases). V was pared by 5 bases and J by 6 bases, with 20 bases between. Germline CDR1 reads LNHDA; CDR2 reads SQIVND (reference sequence). There are 16 residues in the CDR3.